This T cell receptor (beta chain) was sequenced during a study of T-cell reconstitution after alpha-beta-depleted transplantation in children. Trimming removed 3 bases at V and 3 bases at J, with 21 bases between. The CDR3 has 17 amino acids. The germline V gene encodes CDR1 MNHEY and CDR2 SMNVEV (reference sequence). Unique molecular identifiers were used to barcode this TCRbeta library. Using its own MiXCR run on the PCR reads, TCRdb lists one record per CDR3 protein. Of almost 250,000 distinct CDR3 sequences in the sample, around 25% were seen once. J is TRBJ2-7 and V is TRBV27; tentative D call: TRBD2 (5 bases). The clonotype was recovered from a girl aged 2 to 9 with Fanconi anemia, due to receive a stem cell transplant. Source: PBMCs, taken before TCRalphabeta/CD19-depleted stem cell transplant. CDR3 sequence (DNA): TGTGCCAGCAGTTTCTCGCCGGGCCACACTAGTATCTACGAGCAGTACTTC. Protein sequence: CASSFSPGHTSIYEQYF.